A selection of T cell receptor beta chains follows, all from one sample in a study of blood T cell repertoires in COVID-19. Some clones are missing from TCRdb's copy, which holds only in-frame ones; the method was immunoSEQ multiplex PCR. The sample has over 110,000 clones, over 75% seen once. Material for sequencing was PBMCs or T cells enriched from blood (not recorded which). Receptors originate from a man aged 45-60 years in a cohort exposed to, infected with or recovered from COVID-19 (not recorded which). CDR3s include the opening cysteine and the closing phenylalanine or tryptophan. D genes are given only for firm matches. Not every row has a clone size; where given, it reads once, few, many or a size class.

J gene | clone size | D gene | V gene | CDR3 protein | CDR3 DNA
TRBJ2-5 | - | - | TRBV11-2 | CASSQGHLTQETQYF | TGTGCCAGCAGCCAGGGACACTTGACCCAAGAGACCCAGTACTTC
TRBJ2-7 | once | TRBD2 | TRBV3-1/TRBV3-2 | CASSQAAGTRGLYEQYF | TGTGCCAGCAGCCAAGCCGCCGGGACTAGGGGCCTCTACGAGCAGTACTTC
TRBJ1-3 | - | TRBD1 | TRBV6-5 | CASRPTGGKNTIYF | TGTGCCAGCAGGCCTACAGGGGGCAAAAACACCATATATTTT
TRBJ2-1 | - | - | TRBV29-1 | CSAQGVEGSDNEQFF | TGCAGCGCCCAGGGAGTGGAGGGCTCGGATAATGAGCAGTTCTTC
TRBJ1-6 | - | - | TRBV6-5 | CASSSGSSYNSPLHF | TGTGCCAGCAGTTCCGGGAGCTCCTATAATTCACCCCTCCACTTT
TRBJ1-1 | few | - | TRBV6-5 | CASSYSRSPTGIVF | TGTGCCAGCAGTTACTCGAGATCCCCAACGGGGATTGTCTTT
TRBJ1-6 | - | TRBD1 | TRBV3-1/TRBV3-2 | CATNQGGGGSYNSPLHF | TGTGCCACCAACCAGGGGGGAGGCGGCTCCTATAATTCACCCCTCCACTTT
TRBJ1-1 | - | TRBD1 | TRBV18 | CASSPPRGQAAEAFF | TGTGCCAGCTCACCACCCCGGGGACAGGCGGCTGAAGCTTTCTTT
TRBJ1-4 | - | - | TRBV28 | CASKGLLATNEKLFF | TGTGCCAGCAAGGGACTATTGGCAACTAATGAAAAACTGTTTTTT
TRBJ1-6 | - | TRBD1 | TRBV4-3 | CASSQDWGTVLHF | TGCGCCAGCAGCCAAGATTGGGGGACAGTACTCCACTTT
TRBJ1-2 | - | TRBD1 | TRBV18 | CASSPPNGDRGNYGYTF | TGTGCCAGCTCACCACCGAACGGGGACAGGGGGAACTATGGCTACACCTTC
TRBJ1-1 | - | - | TRBV6-4 | CASRLEQNMNTEAFF | TGTGCCAGCAGACTTGAACAGAACATGAACACTGAAGCTTTCTTT
TRBJ1-6 | - | - | TRBV5-1 | CASSLAGSGRSPLHF | TGCGCCAGCAGCTTGGCGGGGAGTGGGAGATCACCCCTCCACTTT
TRBJ2-3 | - | TRBD2 | TRBV7-8 | CASSPWSVAGPFLGTQYF | TGTGCCAGCAGCCCCTGGTCCGTAGCGGGCCCGTTCCTAGGTACGCAGTATTTT
TRBJ2-3 | - | - | TRBV7-8 | CASSSVTDTQYF | TGTGCCAGCAGCTCGGTCACAGATACGCAGTATTTT
TRBJ1-1 | - | TRBD1 | TRBV5-6 | CASSRRTGWDTEAFF | TGTGCCAGCAGCCGACGGACAGGGTGGGACACTGAAGCTTTCTTT
TRBJ1-1 | - | - | TRBV29-1 | CSVGQENTEAFF | TGCAGCGTTGGACAGGAGAACACTGAAGCTTTCTTT
TRBJ2-7 | - | TRBD2 | TRBV28 | CASRPGLAAYEQYF | TGTGCCAGCAGACCGGGACTAGCGGCCTACGAGCAGTACTTC
TRBJ2-7 | once | - | TRBV7-3 | CASSYLGGYDEQYF | TGTGCCAGCAGCTATCTAGGGGGATACGACGAGCAGTACTTC
TRBJ2-3 | - | TRBD1 | TRBV19 | CASNRGWEADTQYF | TGTGCCAGTAACAGGGGGTGGGAGGCGGATACGCAGTATTTT
TRBJ2-2 | - | TRBD1 | TRBV9 | CASSVGTGQFGELFF | TGTGCCAGCAGCGTAGGGACAGGGCAGTTCGGGGAGCTGTTTTTT
TRBJ1-2 | - | - | TRBV10-3 | CAIRFPDTSDGYTF | TGTGCCATCAGATTTCCCGATACAAGCGATGGCTACACCTTC
TRBJ1-5 | - | - | TRBV7-2 | CASSLGGQPQHF | TGTGCCAGCAGCTTAGGCGGTCAGCCCCAGCATTTT
TRBJ2-5 | - | - | TRBV4-1 | CASRSGFLETQYF | TGCGCCAGCAGGAGCGGGTTCTTAGAGACCCAGTACTTC
TRBJ1-1 | - | - | TRBV28 | CASSLEWAAADTEAFF | TGTGCCAGCAGTTTAGAATGGGCAGCGGCCGACACTGAAGCTTTCTTT
TRBJ2-1 | few | TRBD2 | TRBV18 | CASSPSGSGYNEQFF | TGTGCCAGCTCACCTAGCGGGTCGGGGTACAATGAGCAGTTCTTC
TRBJ1-1 | - | - | TRBV6-2/TRBV6-3 | CASSYSGGLGAEAFF | TGTGCCAGCAGTTACTCGGGGGGACTAGGCGCTGAAGCTTTCTTT
TRBJ1-6 | - | - | TRBV10-1 | CASRASSPLHF | TGCGCCAGCAGGGCTAGCTCACCCCTCCACTTT
TRBJ1-1 | - | - | TRBV28 | CASSFGGKNTEAFF | TGTGCCAGCAGTTTTGGGGGGAAGAACACTGAAGCTTTCTTT
TRBJ2-1 | - | - | TRBV30 | CAWRDSVGEQFF | TGTGCCTGGAGGGACTCCGTGGGTGAGCAGTTCTTC
TRBJ2-7 | - | - | TRBV7-9 | CASSHEVTYEQYF | TGTGCCAGCAGCCATGAGGTTACCTACGAGCAGTACTTC
TRBJ2-7 | - | TRBD2 | TRBV18 | CASSPRAQLAGGGEQYF | TGTGCCAGCTCACCACGGGCCCAACTAGCGGGAGGGGGCGAGCAGTACTTC
TRBJ2-1 | once | TRBD1 | TRBV9 | CASSGLGQGAGEQFF | TGTGCCAGCAGCGGACTCGGACAGGGGGCAGGTGAGCAGTTCTTC
TRBJ1-3 | - | - | TRBV15 | CATRGNSISGNTIYF | TGTGCCACCAGGGGCAACTCCATCTCTGGAAACACCATATATTTT
TRBJ1-1 | - | - | TRBV18 | CASSPREVGGEAFF | TGTGCCAGCTCACCACGAGAGGTCGGGGGTGAAGCTTTCTTT
TRBJ2-5 | - | TRBD1 | TRBV7-2 | CASPHGGQPQETQYF | TGTGCCAGCCCACATGGGGGACAGCCCCAAGAGACCCAGTACTTC
TRBJ2-5 | once | TRBD1 | TRBV5-4 | CASRRDRGLQETQYF | TGTGCCAGCAGAAGGGACAGGGGCCTCCAAGAGACCCAGTACTTC
TRBJ1-2 | - | - | TRBV12-3/TRBV12-4 | CASSLIQGGGYTF | TGTGCCAGCAGTTTAATACAGGGAGGGGGCTACACCTTC
TRBJ2-5 | - | - | TRBV5-1 | CASSLTSQETQYF | TGCGCCAGCAGCTTGACTAGCCAAGAGACCCAGTACTTC
TRBJ2-1 | - | - | TRBV7-2 | CASSFRPGGGRYNEQFF | TGTGCCAGCAGCTTCCGGCCGGGGGGCGGGAGATACAATGAGCAGTTCTTC
TRBJ2-7 | - | TRBD1 | TRBV28 | CASSAPGQGLYEQYF | TGTGCCAGCAGTGCCCCGGGACAGGGCTTATACGAGCAGTACTTC
TRBJ1-5 | - | - | TRBV19 | CASNPRRESNQPQHF | TGTGCCAGTAATCCTCGGAGGGAAAGCAATCAGCCCCAGCATTTT
TRBJ2-1 | - | TRBD2 | TRBV3-1/TRBV3-2 | CASSQEFGPGGSYNEQFF | TGTGCCAGCAGCCAAGAATTCGGTCCGGGAGGCTCCTACAATGAGCAGTTCTTC
TRBJ1-2 | - | TRBD1 | TRBV5-4 | CASSLGQGAGYTF | TGTGCCAGCAGCTTGGGACAGGGGGCTGGCTACACCTTC
TRBJ1-3 | - | TRBD1 | TRBV9 | CASSVASTGGFYGNTIYF | TGTGCCAGCAGCGTAGCCTCAACAGGGGGCTTCTATGGAAACACCATATATTTT
TRBJ2-7 | - | TRBD1 | TRBV19 | CASSMVSRGPYEQYF | TGTGCCAGTAGTATGGTGAGCAGGGGGCCCTACGAGCAGTACTTC
TRBJ2-7 | - | - | TRBV6-5 | CASSYLQGQREQYF | TGTGCCAGCAGTTACTTGCAGGGTCAACGCGAGCAGTACTTC
TRBJ1-1 | few | - | TRBV19 | CASSTGGTNTEAFF | TGTGCCAGTAGTACAGGAGGGACCAACACTGAAGCTTTCTTT
TRBJ2-7 | - | TRBD1 | TRBV28 | CASSLFRDRATYEQYF | TGTGCCAGCAGTTTATTCCGGGACAGGGCGACCTACGAGCAGTACTTC
TRBJ2-1 | - | TRBD2 | TRBV11-3 | CASSLSLAGGSSYNEQFF | TGTGCCAGCAGCTTATCACTAGCGGGAGGGAGCTCCTACAATGAGCAGTTCTTC
TRBJ1-1 | - | - | TRBV11-1 | CASRQPGTLNTEAFF | TGTGCCAGCAGACAACCCGGGACACTAAACACTGAAGCTTTCTTT
TRBJ2-3 | - | TRBD2 | TRBV24-1 | CATSDPSGGGSPDTQYF | TGTGCCACCAGTGATCCCTCGGGGGGGGGCAGTCCAGATACGCAGTATTTT
TRBJ1-2 | few | - | TRBV7-2 | CASSLNSVGAGAGYTF | TGTGCCAGCAGCTTAAACTCTGTAGGGGCAGGGGCTGGCTACACCTTC
TRBJ1-5 | once | - | TRBV12-3/TRBV12-4 | CASQGLSNQPQHF | TGTGCCAGCCAGGGACTTAGCAATCAGCCCCAGCATTTT